This record looks at one T cell receptor (beta chain) sequence and its context. The target antigen is unknown. Several immunoSEQ 96-well plates shared each subset's DNA, each plate a replicate. Clones were sequenced by immunoSEQ multiplex PCR, and TCRdb holds only the in-frame ones, with some missing. The table shows some 900,000 clones, with less than 85% occurring only once. This sample was included in a study of shared clonotypes between healthy human individuals. Study-wide points: Some naive CD4 clonotypes, approximately 4.5%, turned up in common across four donors. Naive subsets typically showed greater estimated richness than memory subsets.

Germline CDR1 GTSNPN, CDR2 SVGIG (reference sequence). The CDR3 totals 13 residues. The V end was cut by 7 bases, the J end by 2 bases, with 12 bases between. The chain links TRBV30 to TRBJ1-5; D may be TRBD1 (6 bases). The sequencing sample was made of memory CD4+ T cells sorted from blood. Subset meaning: CD45RA-negative fraction. This clonotype was sampled from a man between 18 and 35 years old in good health. In DNA, the CDR3 is TGTGCCTTTAACAGGGATGGCAATCAGCCCCAGCATTTT. It codes for CAFNRDGNQPQHF. Together with reference TRBV30 and TRBJ1-5, the CDR3 gives the full variable domain: SQTIHQWPATLVQPVGSPLSLECTVEGTSNPNLYWYRQAAGRGLQLLFYSVGIGQISSEVPQNLSASRPQDRQFILSSKKLLLSDSGFYLCAFNRDGNQPQHFGDGTRLSIL.